This T cell receptor (beta chain) emerged from a study of spatial heterogeneity in lung cancer. As for the study in general: Averaged across combinations, each unique TCR and UMI pairing appeared more than ten times in raw reads, which were uncorrected.

This clonotype was picked up a small number of times. Stated time point: sample taken at primary tumor resection. The input material, whole RNA from tumor, nontumor lung or frozen PBMC, was sequenced unsorted. V dropped 5 bases and J dropped 0 bases, with 13 bases sitting between them. The germline CDR1 and CDR2 sequences are SNHLY and FYNNEI. The CDR3 length is 15 residues. TCR cDNA molecules each carried a unique molecular identifier. Each CDR3 protein gets one entry after TCRdb re-called the 5' RACE reads with MiXCR. Of some 45,000 distinct CDR3 sequences in the sample, 12% were seen once. The chain combines TRBV2 with TRBJ1-1; tentative D call: TRBD1 (5 bases). The source of this sequence is a female donor with early-stage non-small cell lung cancer. This specimen was PBMCs, taken at surgery. CDR3 protein: CASSRDEAMNTEAFF. In nucleotides, the CDR3 is TGTGCCAGCAGTAGGGACGAGGCCATGAACACTGAAGCTTTCTTT.